These T cell receptor beta chains were read from a single sample in a study of PD-1 blockade in classical Hodgkin lymphoma. Generated by immunoSEQ multiplex PCR, the TCRdb table keeps only in-frame clones and is missing some. The table lists approximately 100,000 clones, over 85% of them singletons. The material sequenced was peripheral blood mononuclear cells (PBMCs), taken at baseline. These receptors all stem from a human donor with classical Hodgkin lymphoma. CDR3s include the opening cysteine and the closing phenylalanine or tryptophan. D genes are given only for firm matches. Not all rows give a size; the values are once, few, many and, for expanded clones, a class.

TRBD2 TRBJ2-5 TRBV5-1 - CASSSGLAVRETQYF TGCGCCAGCAGCTCGGGACTAGCGGTCCGAGAGACCCAGTACTTC
- TRBJ2-1 TRBV9 once CASSVRRGGTYNEQFF TGTGCCAGCAGCGTCCGAAGGGGGGGGACCTACAATGAGCAGTTCTTC
- TRBJ1-1 TRBV2 - CASSIRGPNTEAFF TGTGCCAGCAGTATCAGAGGGCCGAACACTGAAGCTTTCTTT
- TRBJ1-5 TRBV27 - CASRFRGGDQPQHF TGTGCCAGCAGGTTTAGGGGGGGTGATCAGCCCCAGCATTTT
- TRBJ1-4 TRBV28 - CASREGGGEKLFF TGTGCCAGCAGAGAGGGGGGGGGCGAAAAACTGTTTTTT
- TRBJ1-2 TRBV28 - CASSLPQNYGYTF TGTGCCAGCAGTTTACCTCAGAACTATGGCTACACCTTC
- TRBJ1-1 TRBV18 - CASSPIVPVGQPAGPEAFF TGTGCCAGCTCACCAATCGTCCCCGTGGGTCAACCCGCAGGCCCTGAAGCTTTCTTT
- TRBJ1-1 TRBV7-2 - CASSGYSEAFF TGTGCCAGCAGCGGATACTCAGAAGCTTTCTTT
- TRBJ2-2 TRBV5-6 - CASSLVQGTGELFF TGTGCCAGCAGCTTAGTTCAGGGTACCGGGGAGCTGTTTTTT
TRBD1 TRBJ2-7 TRBV11-3 - CASSSGTGISYEQYF TGTGCCAGCAGCTCCGGGACAGGCATATCCTACGAGCAGTACTTC
TRBD1 TRBJ2-2 TRBV27 - CASSLAGQGGGELFF TGTGCCAGCAGTCTCGCGGGACAGGGGGGCGGGGAGCTGTTTTTT
- TRBJ2-1 TRBV28 - CASSIEDSLYNEQFF TGTGCCAGCAGTATTGAGGACAGCCTCTACAATGAGCAGTTCTTC
- TRBJ2-1 TRBV30 once CAWSNSYSYNEQFF TGTGCCTGGAGTAATTCCTACAGTTACAATGAGCAGTTCTTC
TRBD2 TRBJ2-1 TRBV7-2 - CASSLEGTSGRANEQFF TGTGCCAGCAGCCTCGAGGGGACTAGCGGGAGGGCTAATGAGCAGTTCTTC
- TRBJ2-7 TRBV30 - CAWGDRTYEQYF TGTGCCTGGGGCGACAGGACCTACGAGCAGTACTTC
- TRBJ2-1 TRBV18 - CASSPNYLATTYNEQFF TGTGCCAGCTCACCAAATTATTTGGCAACTACCTACAATGAGCAGTTCTTC
- TRBJ2-7 TRBV27 - CASSLEGPPYEQYF TGTGCCAGCAGTTTAGAAGGCCCACCCTACGAGCAGTACTTC
- TRBJ2-1 TRBV5-1 - CASSLYLSSSSYNEQFF TGCGCCAGCAGCTTGTACCTTTCCTCGAGCTCCTACAATGAGCAGTTCTTC
- TRBJ2-7 TRBV5-1 - CASSLTGSSYEQYF TGCGCCAGCAGCTTGACGGGGAGCTCCTACGAGCAGTACTTC
TRBD1 TRBJ2-7 TRBV9 - CASSVTGDEQYF TGTGCCAGCAGCGTGACAGGGGACGAGCAGTACTTC
- TRBJ2-3 TRBV11-1 once CASSLYLRGYTDTQYF TGTGCCAGCAGCTTGTATCTACGGGGTTACACAGATACGCAGTATTTT
- TRBJ2-2 TRBV15 - CATSPDWAGAPNTGELFF TGTGCCACCAGCCCCGATTGGGCAGGGGCCCCCAACACCGGGGAGCTGTTTTTT
- TRBJ2-6 TRBV5-1 - CASSLVVRRSGANVLTF TGCGCCAGCAGCTTGGTTGTCAGACGCTCTGGGGCCAACGTCCTGACTTTC
- TRBJ2-5 TRBV5-4 - CASSLGGFQETQYF TGTGCCAGCAGCTTGGGAGGGTTCCAAGAGACCCAGTACTTC
- TRBJ2-7 TRBV6-6 - CASGTGRSYEQYF TGTGCCAGCGGCACCGGGCGCTCCTACGAGCAGTACTTC
- TRBJ2-7 TRBV5-1 - CASSFDGLGGDEQYF TGCGCCAGCAGCTTCGACGGCTTGGGTGGGGACGAGCAGTACTTC
- TRBJ1-1 TRBV30 few CAGYLEPTDTEAFF TGTGCCGGCTACCTCGAGCCAACGGACACTGAAGCTTTCTTT
- TRBJ2-7 TRBV11-2 - CASSLVGAVRSEQYF TGTGCCAGCAGCTTAGTTGGTGCGGTTAGATCCGAGCAGTACTTC
TRBD1 TRBJ1-5 TRBV5-1 few CASSSGTGNQPQHF TGCGCCAGCAGCTCCGGGACAGGGAATCAGCCCCAGCATTTT
TRBD1 TRBJ2-1 TRBV28 - CASSSTGQPRNEQFF TGTGCCAGCAGTTCTACGGGACAGCCTCGGAATGAGCAGTTCTTC
- TRBJ2-7 TRBV28 - CASSSQGLNEQYF TGTGCCAGCAGTTCCCAGGGGTTGAACGAGCAGTACTTC
- TRBJ1-4 TRBV11-2 - CASASPGGRKLFF TGTGCCAGCGCCTCACCTGGGGGCAGGAAACTGTTTTTT
- TRBJ2-7 TRBV7-9 - CASSSIPSTGPLYEQYF TGTGCCAGCAGCTCCATCCCCAGTACGGGTCCCCTCTACGAGCAGTACTTC
TRBD2 TRBJ2-7 TRBV28 - CASSSPTSGRPYEQYF TGTGCCAGCAGTTCTCCGACTAGCGGGAGACCCTACGAGCAGTACTTC
- TRBJ2-6 TRBV19 - CASSDGFSGEAGFTMGANVLTF TGTGCCAGCTCCGACGGCTTCTCTGGGGAAGCTGGGTTTACAATGGGGGCCAACGTCCTGACTTTC
TRBD2 TRBJ2-1 TRBV5-1 - CASGGTSESNEQFF TGCGCCAGCGGCGGGACTAGTGAATCCAATGAGCAGTTCTTC
TRBD2 TRBJ2-2 TRBV7-7 - CASTAWLAGSTGELFF TGTGCTAGCACCGCTTGGCTAGCGGGAAGCACCGGGGAGCTGTTTTTT
- TRBJ1-5 TRBV7-8 once CASSLGRRGSSNQPQHF TGTGCCAGCAGCTTAGGGAGAAGGGGATCAAGCAATCAGCCCCAGCATTTT
- TRBJ2-3 TRBV9 - CASSVAGAGTSTDTQYF TGTGCCAGCAGCGTAGCGGGCGCAGGCACTAGCACAGATACGCAGTATTTT
TRBD2 TRBJ2-1 TRBV7-9 - CASSAIRGLAGVNEQFF TGTGCCAGCAGCGCTATCAGGGGACTAGCGGGAGTTAATGAGCAGTTCTTC
- TRBJ2-7 TRBV6-6 - CASSYYGIASYEQYF TGTGCCAGCAGTTACTACGGAATAGCCTCCTACGAGCAGTACTTC
TRBD2 TRBJ2-7 TRBV5-1 - CASSDSGRGMGEQYF TGCGCCAGCAGCGATAGCGGGAGGGGTATGGGGGAGCAGTACTTC
- TRBJ2-1 TRBV5-5 once CASSFRGDSYNEQFF TGTGCCAGCAGCTTTAGGGGAGATTCCTACAATGAGCAGTTCTTC
- TRBJ2-4 TRBV5-1 - CASSLVLGNIQYF TGCGCCAGCAGCTTGGTTCTGGGGAACATTCAGTACTTC
- TRBJ2-2 TRBV21-1 - CASSKKGWNTGELFF TGTGCCAGCAGCAAGAAGGGATGGAACACCGGGGAGCTGTTTTTT
- TRBJ2-5 TRBV19 - CASSIFWDPYQETQYF TGTGCCAGTAGTATATTTTGGGATCCATACCAAGAGACCCAGTACTTC
- TRBJ1-5 TRBV9 - CASSVDQGLQPQHF TGTGCCAGCAGCGTAGATCAGGGTCTTCAGCCCCAGCATTTT